In its sample, the clone carrying this TCR beta chain was seen a few times. Its cognate antigen is unknown. This entry is derived from a study of identical twins. Study-wide findings and caveats: Analyses of zero insertions could, in part, be confounded by invariant MAIT and iNKT cells.

A single record per CDR3 protein comes from TCRdb applying MiXCR to the 5' RACE reads. The sample records around 1.7 million distinct CDR3 sequences, roughly a third being singletons. This sequence originates from a newborn girl in good health. Source material: cord blood.

CDR3 bases: TGCGCCAGCACCCATATAGCGGGCTCGAACACCGGGGAGCTGTTTTTT. Protein: CASTHIAGSNTGELFF. The V and J genes are TRBV5-1 and TRBJ2-2; TRBD2 agrees at 7 bases. CDR3 length: 16 amino acids. V shed 6 bases and J 0 bases; nucleotides not matched to a gene: 8. Germline V gene sequence: CDR1 SGHRS, CDR2 YFSETQ.